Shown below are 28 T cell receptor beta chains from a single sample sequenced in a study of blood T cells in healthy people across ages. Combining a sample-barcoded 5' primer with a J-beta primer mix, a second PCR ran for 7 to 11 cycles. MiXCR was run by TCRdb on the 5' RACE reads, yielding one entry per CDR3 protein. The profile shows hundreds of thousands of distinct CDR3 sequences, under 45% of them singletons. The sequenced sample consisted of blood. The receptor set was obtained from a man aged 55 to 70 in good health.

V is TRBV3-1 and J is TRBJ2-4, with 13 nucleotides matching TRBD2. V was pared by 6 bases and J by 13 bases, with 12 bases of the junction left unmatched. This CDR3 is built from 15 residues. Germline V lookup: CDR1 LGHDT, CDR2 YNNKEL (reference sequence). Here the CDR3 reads CASRKGLAGENEQYF. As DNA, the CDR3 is TGTGCCAGCAGGAAAGGACTAGCGGGGGAAAATGAGCAGTACTTC.

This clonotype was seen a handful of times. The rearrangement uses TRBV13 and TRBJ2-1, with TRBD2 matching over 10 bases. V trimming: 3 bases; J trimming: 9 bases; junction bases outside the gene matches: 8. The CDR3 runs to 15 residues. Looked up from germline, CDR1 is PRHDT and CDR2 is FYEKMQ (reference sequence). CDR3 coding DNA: TGTGCCAGCAGCTTTTGGCAGCGGGGGGGCTTTGAGCAGTTCTTC. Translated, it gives CASSFWQRGGFEQFF.

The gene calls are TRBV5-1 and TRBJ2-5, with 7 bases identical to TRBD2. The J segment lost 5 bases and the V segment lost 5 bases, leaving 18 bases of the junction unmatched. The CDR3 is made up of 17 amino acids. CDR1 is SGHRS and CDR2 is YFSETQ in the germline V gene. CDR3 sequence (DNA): TGCGCCAGCAGTTTCCAAGCGGGAAGCGGTTTGGGGGAGACCCAGTACTTC. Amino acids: CASSFQAGSGLGETQYF.

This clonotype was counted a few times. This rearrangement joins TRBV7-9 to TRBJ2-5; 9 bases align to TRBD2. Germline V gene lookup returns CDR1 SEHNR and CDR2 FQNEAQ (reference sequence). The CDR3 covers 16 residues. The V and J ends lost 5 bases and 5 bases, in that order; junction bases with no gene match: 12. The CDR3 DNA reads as TGTGCCAGCAGCGTGAAAGTAGCGGGGGTCCGGGAGACCCAGTACTTC. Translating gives CASSVKVAGVRETQYF.

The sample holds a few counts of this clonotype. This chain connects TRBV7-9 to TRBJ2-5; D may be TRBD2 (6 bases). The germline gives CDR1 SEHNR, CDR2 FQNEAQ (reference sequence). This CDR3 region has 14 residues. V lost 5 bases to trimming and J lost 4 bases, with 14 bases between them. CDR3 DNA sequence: TGTGCCAGCAGCCCGCGGGGCGAGACAGAGACCCAGTACTTC. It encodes CASSPRGETETQYF.

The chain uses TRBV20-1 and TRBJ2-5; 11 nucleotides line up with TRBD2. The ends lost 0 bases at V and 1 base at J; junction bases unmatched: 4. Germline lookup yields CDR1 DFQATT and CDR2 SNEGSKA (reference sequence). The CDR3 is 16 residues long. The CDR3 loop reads CSARDHSGGAQETQYF. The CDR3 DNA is TGCAGTGCTAGAGATCATAGCGGGGGGGCCCAAGAGACCCAGTACTTC.

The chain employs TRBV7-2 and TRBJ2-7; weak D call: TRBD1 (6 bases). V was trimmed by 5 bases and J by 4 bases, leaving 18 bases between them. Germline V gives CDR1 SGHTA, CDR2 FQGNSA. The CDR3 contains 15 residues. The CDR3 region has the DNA TGTGCCAGCAGCCATAGAAGGGGGATCGGGTACGAGCAGTACTTC. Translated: CASSHRRGIGYEQYF.

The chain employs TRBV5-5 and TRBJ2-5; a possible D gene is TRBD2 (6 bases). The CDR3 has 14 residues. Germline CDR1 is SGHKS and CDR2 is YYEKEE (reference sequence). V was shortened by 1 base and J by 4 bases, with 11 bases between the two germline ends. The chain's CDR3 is CASSLQTRGETQYF. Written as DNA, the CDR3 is TGTGCCAGCAGCTTGCAGACTAGAGGAGAGACCCAGTACTTC.

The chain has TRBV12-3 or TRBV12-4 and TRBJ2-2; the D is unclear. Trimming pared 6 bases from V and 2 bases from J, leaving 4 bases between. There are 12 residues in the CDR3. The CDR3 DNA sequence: TGTGCCAGCAGCCCCAACACCGGGGAGCTGTTTTTT. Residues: CASSPNTGELFF.

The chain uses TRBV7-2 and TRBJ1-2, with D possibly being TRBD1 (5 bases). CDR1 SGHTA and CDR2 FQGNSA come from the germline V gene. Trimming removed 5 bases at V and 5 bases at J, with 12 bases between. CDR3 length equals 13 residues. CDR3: CASSQGLSYGYTF. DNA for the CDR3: TGTGCCAGCAGCCAGGGCCTCTCTTATGGCTACACCTTC.

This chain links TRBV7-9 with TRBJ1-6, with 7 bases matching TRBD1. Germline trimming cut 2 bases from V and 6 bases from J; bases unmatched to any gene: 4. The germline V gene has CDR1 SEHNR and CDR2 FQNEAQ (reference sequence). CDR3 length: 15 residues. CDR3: CASSLMAGGNSPLHF. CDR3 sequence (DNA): TGTGCCAGCAGCTTAATGGCAGGGGGTAATTCACCCCTCCACTTT.

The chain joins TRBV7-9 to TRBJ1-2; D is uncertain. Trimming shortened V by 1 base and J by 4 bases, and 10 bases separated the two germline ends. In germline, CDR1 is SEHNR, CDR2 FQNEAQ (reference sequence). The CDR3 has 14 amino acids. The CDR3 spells CASSLVALSYGYTF. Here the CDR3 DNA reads TGTGCCAGCAGCTTAGTAGCCTTAAGCTATGGCTACACCTTC. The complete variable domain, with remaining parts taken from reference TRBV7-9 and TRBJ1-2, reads DTGVSQNPRHKITKRGQNVTFRCDPISEHNRLYWYRQTLGQGPEFLTYFQNEAQLEKSRLLSDRFSAERPKGSFSTLEIQRTEQGDSAMYLCASSLVALSYGYTFGSGTRLTVV.

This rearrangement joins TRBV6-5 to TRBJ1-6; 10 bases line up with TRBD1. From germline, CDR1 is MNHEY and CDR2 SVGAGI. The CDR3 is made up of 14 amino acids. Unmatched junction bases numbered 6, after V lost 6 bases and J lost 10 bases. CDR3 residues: CASRDGTGESPLHF. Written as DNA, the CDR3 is TGTGCCAGCAGGGATGGGACAGGGGAATCACCCCTCCACTTT.

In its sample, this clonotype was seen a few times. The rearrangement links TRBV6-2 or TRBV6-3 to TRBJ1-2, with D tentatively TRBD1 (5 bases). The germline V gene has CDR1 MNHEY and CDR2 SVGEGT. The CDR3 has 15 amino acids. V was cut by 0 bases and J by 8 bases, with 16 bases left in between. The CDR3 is CASSYSSPGKSGYTF. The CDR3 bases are TGTGCCAGCAGTTACTCGTCTCCAGGGAAGTCGGGCTACACCTTC.

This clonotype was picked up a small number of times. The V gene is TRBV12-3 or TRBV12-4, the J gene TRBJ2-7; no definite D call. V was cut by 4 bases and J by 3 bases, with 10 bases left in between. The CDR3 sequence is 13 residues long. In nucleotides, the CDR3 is TGTGCCAGCAGTTCAACGAACCGCTACGAGCAGTACTTC. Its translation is CASSSTNRYEQYF.

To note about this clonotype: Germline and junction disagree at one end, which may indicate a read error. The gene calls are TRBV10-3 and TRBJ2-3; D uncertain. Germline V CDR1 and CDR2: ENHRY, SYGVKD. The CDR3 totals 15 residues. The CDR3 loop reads CAISGSDVRGDAQYF. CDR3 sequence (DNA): TGTGCCATCAGTGGGTCCGACGTCCGCGGAGATGCGCAGTATTTT.

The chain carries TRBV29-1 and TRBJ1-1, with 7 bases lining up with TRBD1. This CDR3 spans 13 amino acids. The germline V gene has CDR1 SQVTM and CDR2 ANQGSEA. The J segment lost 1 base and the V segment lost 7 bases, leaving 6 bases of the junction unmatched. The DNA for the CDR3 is TGCAGCGCAGAATCAGGGGGGAACACTGAAGCTTTCTTT. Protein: CSAESGGNTEAFF.

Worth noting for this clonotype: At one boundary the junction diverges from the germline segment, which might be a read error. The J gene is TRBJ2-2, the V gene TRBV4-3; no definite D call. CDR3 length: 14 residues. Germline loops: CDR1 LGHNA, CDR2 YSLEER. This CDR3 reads CASTQEGNTGELFF. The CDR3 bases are TGCGCCAGCACCCAAGAAGGGAACACCGGGGAGCTGTTTTTT.

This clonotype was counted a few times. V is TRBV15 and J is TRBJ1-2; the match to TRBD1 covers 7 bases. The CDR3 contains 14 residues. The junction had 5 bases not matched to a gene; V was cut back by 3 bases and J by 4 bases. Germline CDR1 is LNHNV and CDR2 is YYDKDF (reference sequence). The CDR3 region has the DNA TGTGCCACCAGCAGGGCAGGGGGTCCCTATGGCTACACCTTC. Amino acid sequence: CATSRAGGPYGYTF.

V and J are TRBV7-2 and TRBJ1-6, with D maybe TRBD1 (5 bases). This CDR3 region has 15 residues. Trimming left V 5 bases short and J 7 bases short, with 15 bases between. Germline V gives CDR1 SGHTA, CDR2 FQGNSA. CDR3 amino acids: CASSPVWGGNSPLHF. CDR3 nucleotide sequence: TGTGCCAGCAGCCCCGTCTGGGGGGGGAATTCACCCCTCCACTTT.

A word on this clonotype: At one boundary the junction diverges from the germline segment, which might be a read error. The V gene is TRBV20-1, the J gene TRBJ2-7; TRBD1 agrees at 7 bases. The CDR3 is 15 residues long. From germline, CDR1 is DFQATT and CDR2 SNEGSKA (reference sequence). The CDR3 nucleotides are TGCAGTGCTAGAGATTTCCGGACAGGCATCTACGAGCGGTACTTC. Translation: CSARDFRTGIYERYF.

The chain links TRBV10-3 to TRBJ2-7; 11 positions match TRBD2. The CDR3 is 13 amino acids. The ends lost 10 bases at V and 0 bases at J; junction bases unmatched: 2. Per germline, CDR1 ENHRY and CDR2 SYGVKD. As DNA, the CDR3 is TGTGCCACACTAGCGGGGGACTCCTACGAGCAGTACTTC. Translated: CATLAGDSYEQYF.

CDR3 residues: CASSSGLSGNEQFF. The CDR3 nucleotides are TGTGCCAGCAGCTCGGGACTCTCAGGGAATGAGCAGTTCTTC. The V gene is TRBV7-2, the J gene TRBJ2-1; the D gene is possibly TRBD2 (6 bases). V lost 4 bases to trimming and J lost 7 bases, with 14 bases between them. The CDR3 covers 14 residues. CDR1 is SGHTA and CDR2 is FQGNSA in the germline V gene.

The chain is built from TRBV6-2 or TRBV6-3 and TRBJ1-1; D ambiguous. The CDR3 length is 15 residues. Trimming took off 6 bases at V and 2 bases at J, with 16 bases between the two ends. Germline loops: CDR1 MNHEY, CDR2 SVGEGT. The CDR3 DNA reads TGTGCCAGCAGAGGGCAAAAAGGGATTAACACTGAAGCTTTCTTT. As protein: CASRGQKGINTEAFF.

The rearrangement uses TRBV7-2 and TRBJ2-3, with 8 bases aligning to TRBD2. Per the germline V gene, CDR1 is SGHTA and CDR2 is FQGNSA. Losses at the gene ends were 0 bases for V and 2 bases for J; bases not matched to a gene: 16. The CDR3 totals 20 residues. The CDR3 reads CASSLAPQGGAGGTTDTQYF. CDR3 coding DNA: TGTGCCAGCAGCTTAGCGCCCCAGGGTGGCGCGGGGGGAACCACAGATACGCAGTATTTT.

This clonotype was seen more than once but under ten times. CDR3 loop: CASSVGPPNTGELFF. The CDR3 DNA follows: TGTGCCAGCAGCGTCGGCCCCCCGAACACCGGGGAGCTGTTTTTT. The chain recombines TRBV9 with TRBJ2-2; D unclear. Germline V gene sequence: CDR1 SGDLS, CDR2 YYNGEE. The CDR3 consists of 15 residues. V was shortened by 2 bases and J by 0 bases, with 8 bases between the two germline ends.

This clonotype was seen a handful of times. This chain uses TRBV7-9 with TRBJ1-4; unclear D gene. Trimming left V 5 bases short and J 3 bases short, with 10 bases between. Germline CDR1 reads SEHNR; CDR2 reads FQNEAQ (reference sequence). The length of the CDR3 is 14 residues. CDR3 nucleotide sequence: TGTGCCAGCAGCCCTATAGGAGCTAATGAAAAACTGTTTTTT. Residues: CASSPIGANEKLFF.

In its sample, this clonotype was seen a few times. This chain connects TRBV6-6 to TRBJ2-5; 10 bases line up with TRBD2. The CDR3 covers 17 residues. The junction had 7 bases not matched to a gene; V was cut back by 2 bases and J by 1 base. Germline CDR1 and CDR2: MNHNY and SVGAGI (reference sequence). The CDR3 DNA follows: TGTGCCAGCAGTTACCCAGCGGGGGGGAGATCCCAAGAGACCCAGTACTTC. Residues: CASSYPAGGRSQETQYF.